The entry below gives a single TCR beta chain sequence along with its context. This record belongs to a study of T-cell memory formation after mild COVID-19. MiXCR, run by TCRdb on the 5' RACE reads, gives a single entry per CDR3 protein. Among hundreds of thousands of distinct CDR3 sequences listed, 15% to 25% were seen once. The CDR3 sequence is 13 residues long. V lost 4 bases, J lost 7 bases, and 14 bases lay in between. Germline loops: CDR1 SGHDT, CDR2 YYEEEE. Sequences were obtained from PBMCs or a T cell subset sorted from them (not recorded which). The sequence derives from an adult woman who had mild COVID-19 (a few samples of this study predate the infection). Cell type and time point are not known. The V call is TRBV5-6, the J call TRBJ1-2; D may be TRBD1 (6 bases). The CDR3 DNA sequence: TGTGCCAGCAGCCCCAGGGGAATTGGTGGCTACACCTTC. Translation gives CASSPRGIGGYTF.